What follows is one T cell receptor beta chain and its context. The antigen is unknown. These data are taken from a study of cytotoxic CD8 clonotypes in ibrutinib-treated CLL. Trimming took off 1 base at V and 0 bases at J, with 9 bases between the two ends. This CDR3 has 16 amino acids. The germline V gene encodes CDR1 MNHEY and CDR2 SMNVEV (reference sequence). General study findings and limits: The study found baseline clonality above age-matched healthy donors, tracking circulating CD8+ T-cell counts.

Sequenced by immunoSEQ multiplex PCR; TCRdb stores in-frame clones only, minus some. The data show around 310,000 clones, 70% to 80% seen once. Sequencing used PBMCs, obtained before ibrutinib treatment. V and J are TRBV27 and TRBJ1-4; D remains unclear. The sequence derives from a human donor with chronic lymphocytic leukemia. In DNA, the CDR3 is TGTGCCAGCAGTTTATTGGCCCCCGCAACTAATGAAAAACTGTTTTTT. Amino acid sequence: CASSLLAPATNEKLFF. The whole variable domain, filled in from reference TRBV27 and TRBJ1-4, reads EAQVTQNPRYLITVTGKKLTVTCSQNMNHEYMSWYRQDPGLGLRQIYYSMNVEVTDKGDVPEGYKVSRKEKRNFPLILESPSPNQTSLYFCASSLLAPATNEKLFFGSGTQLSVL.